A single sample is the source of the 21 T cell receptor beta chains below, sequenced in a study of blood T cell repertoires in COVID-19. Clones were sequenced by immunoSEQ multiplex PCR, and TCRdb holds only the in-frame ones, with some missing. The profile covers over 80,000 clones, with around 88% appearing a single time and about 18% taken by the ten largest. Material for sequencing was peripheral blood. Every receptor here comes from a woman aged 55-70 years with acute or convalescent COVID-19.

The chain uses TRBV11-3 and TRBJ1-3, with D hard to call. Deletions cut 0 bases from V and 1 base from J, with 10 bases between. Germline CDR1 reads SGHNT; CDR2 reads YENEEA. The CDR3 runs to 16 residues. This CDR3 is CASSLDRLSSGNTIYF. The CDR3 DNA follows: TGTGCCAGCAGCTTAGACCGACTTTCATCTGGAAACACCATATATTTT.

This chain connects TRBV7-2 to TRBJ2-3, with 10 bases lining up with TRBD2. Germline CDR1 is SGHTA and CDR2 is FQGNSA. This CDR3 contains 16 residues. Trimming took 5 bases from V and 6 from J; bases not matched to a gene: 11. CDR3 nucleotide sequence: TGTGCCAGCAGCACAGCCGGACTAGCGGAGCGGGATACGCAGTATTTT. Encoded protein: CASSTAGLAERDTQYF. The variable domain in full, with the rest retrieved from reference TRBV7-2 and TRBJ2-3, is GAGVSQSPSNKVTEKGKDVELRCDPISGHTALYWYRQSLGQGLEFLIYFQGNSAPDKSGLPSDRFSAERTGGSVSTLTIQRTQQEDSAVYLCASSTAGLAERDTQYFGPGTRLTVL.

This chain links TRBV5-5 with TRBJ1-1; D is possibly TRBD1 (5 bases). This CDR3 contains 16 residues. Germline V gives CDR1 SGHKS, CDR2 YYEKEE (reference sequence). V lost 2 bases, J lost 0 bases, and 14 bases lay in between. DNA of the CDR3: TGTGCCAGCAGCTTCCAGGGAAAACTCATGAACACTGAAGCTTTCTTT. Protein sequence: CASSFQGKLMNTEAFF.

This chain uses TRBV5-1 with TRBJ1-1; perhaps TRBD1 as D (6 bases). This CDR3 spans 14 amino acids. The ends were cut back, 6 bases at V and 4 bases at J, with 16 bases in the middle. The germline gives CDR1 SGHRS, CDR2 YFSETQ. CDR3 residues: CASNQGGWSTEAFF. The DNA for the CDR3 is TGCGCCAGCAACCAAGGGGGTTGGAGCACTGAAGCTTTCTTT.

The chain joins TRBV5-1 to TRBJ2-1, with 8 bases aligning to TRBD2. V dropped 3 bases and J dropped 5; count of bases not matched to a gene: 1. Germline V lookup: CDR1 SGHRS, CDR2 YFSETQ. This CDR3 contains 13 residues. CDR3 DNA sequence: TGCGCCAGCAGCTCACTAGCGGACAATGAGCAGTTCTTC. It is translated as CASSSLADNEQFF. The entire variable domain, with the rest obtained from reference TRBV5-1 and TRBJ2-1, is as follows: KAGVTQTPRYLIKTRGQQVTLSCSPISGHRSVSWYQQTPGQGLQFLFEYFSETQRNKGNFPGRFSGRQFSNSRSEMNVSTLELGDSALYLCASSSLADNEQFFGPGTRLTVL.

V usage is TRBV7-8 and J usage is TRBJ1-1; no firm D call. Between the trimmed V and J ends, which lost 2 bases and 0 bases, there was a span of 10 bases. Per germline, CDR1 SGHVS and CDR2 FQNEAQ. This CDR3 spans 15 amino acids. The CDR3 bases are TGTGCCAGCAGCTTAAATGGACTCATGAACACTGAAGCTTTCTTT. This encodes CASSLNGLMNTEAFF.

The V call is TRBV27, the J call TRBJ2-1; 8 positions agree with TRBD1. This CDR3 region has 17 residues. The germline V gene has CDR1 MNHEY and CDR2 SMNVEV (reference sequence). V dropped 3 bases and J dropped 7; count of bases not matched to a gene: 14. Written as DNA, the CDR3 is TGTGCCAGCAGTTTCACCCCAGGGGGCGCGGGCACGAATGAGCAGTTCTTC. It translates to CASSFTPGGAGTNEQFF.

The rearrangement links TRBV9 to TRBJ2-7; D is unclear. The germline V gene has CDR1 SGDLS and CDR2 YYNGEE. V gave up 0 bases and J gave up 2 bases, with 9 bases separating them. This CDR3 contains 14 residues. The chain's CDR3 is CASSVGAEPYEQYF. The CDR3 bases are TGTGCCAGCAGCGTAGGGGCCGAACCCTACGAGCAGTACTTC.

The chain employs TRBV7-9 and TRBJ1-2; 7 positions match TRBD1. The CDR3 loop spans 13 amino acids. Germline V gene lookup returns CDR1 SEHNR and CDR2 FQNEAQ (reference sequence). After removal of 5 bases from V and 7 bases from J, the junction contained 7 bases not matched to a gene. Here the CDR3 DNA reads TGTGCCAGCAGCCGCGACAGGGCGGTTGGCTACACCTTC. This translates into CASSRDRAVGYTF.

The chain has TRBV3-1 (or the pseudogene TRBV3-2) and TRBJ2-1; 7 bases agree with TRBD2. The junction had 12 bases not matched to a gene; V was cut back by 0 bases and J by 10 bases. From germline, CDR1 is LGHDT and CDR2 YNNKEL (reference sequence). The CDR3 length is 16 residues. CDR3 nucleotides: TGTGCCAGCAGCCAAGACGGGGGGAGCCCGCTAAGGGAGCAGTTCTTC. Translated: CASSQDGGSPLREQFF.

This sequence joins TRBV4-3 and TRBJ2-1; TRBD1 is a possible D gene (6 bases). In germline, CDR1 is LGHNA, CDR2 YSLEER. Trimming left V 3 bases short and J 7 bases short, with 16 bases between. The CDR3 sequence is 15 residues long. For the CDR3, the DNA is TGCGCCAGCAGCCAGGGGGCTTCCTACGGGAATGAGCAGTTCTTC. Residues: CASSQGASYGNEQFF.

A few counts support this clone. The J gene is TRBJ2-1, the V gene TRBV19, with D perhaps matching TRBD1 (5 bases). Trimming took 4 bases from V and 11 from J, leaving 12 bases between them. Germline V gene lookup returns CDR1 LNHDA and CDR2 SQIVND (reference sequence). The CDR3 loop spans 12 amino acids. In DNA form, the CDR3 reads TGTGCCAGTAGTACTTTACAGGAAAAGCAGTTCTTC. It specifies CASSTLQEKQFF.

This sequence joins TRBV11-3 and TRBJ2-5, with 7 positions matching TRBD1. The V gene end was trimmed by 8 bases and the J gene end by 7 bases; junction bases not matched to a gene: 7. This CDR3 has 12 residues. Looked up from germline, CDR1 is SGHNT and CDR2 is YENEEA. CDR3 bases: TGTGCCAGCGAAGCAGGGGGAAGGACCCAGTACTTC. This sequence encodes CASEAGGRTQYF.

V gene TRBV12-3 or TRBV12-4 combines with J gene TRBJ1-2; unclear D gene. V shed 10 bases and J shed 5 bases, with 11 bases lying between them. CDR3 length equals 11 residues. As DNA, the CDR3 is TGTGCCACCTCCGCGGGTTATGGCTACACCTTC. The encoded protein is CATSAGYGYTF.

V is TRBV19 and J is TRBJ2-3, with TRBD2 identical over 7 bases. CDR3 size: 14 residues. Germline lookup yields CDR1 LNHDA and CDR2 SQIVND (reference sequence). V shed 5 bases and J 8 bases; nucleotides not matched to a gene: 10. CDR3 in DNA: TGTGCCAGTAGTCCAGGACTAGTTGTTGGTACGCAGTATTTT. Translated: CASSPGLVVGTQYF.

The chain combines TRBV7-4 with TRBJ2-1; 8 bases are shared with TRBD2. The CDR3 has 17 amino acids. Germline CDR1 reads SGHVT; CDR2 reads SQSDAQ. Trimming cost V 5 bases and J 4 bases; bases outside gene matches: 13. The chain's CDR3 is CASSTRLATSEYNEQFF. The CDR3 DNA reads TGTGCCAGCAGCACGCGACTAGCGACAAGCGAGTACAATGAGCAGTTCTTC.

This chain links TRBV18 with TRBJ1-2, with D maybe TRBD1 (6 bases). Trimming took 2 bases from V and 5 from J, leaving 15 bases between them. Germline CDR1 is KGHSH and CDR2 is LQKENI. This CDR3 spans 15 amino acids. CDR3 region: CASSPEKGVRYGYTF. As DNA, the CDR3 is TGTGCCAGCTCACCAGAAAAGGGGGTGAGGTATGGCTACACCTTC.

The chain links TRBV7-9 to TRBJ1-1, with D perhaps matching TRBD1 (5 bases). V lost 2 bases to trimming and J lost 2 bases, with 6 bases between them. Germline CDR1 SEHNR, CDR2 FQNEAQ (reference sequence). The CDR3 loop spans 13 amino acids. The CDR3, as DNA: TGTGCCAGCAGCTTACAGGGTAACACTGAAGCTTTCTTT. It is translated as CASSLQGNTEAFF.

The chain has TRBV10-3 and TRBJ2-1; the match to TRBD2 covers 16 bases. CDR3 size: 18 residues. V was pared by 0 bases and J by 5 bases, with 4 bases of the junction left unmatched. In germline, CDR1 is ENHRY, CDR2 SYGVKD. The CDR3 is CAISESGLAGGHDNEQFF. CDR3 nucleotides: TGTGCCATCAGTGAGTCGGGACTAGCGGGGGGGCATGACAATGAGCAGTTCTTC.

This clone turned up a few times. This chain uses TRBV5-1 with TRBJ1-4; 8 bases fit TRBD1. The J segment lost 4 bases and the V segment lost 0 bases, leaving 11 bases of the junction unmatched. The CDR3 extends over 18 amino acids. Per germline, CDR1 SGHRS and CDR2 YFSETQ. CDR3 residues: CASSLAWGGQGFNEKLFF. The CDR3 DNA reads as TGCGCCAGCAGCTTGGCCTGGGGCGGACAGGGTTTTAATGAAAAACTGTTTTTT.

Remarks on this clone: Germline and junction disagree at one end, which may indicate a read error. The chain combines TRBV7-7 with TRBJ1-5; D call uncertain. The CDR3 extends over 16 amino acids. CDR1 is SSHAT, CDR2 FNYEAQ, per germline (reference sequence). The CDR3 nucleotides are TGTGCTAGCAGCTTAGGATCAGTGTATAGCAATCAGCCCCAGCATTTT. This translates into CASSLGSVYSNQPQHF.